The 32 T cell receptor beta chains below come from one sample, sequenced in a study of blood T cell repertoires in COVID-19. Some clones are missing from TCRdb's copy, which holds only in-frame ones; the method was immunoSEQ multiplex PCR. The repertoire has about 180,000 clones, approximately 85% of them found once; the top ten carry more than 2.5%. Sequencing input: peripheral blood. These receptors originate from a man aged 60 to 75 with acute or convalescent COVID-19.

J is TRBJ2-1 and V is TRBV4-1; 15 bases map to TRBD2. The CDR3 runs 20 residues. Trimming removed 5 bases from V and 3 bases from J; junction bases left unmatched: 14. Germline values: CDR1 MGHRA, CDR2 YSYEKL. The CDR3 loop reads CASSEMGTGTSGGIYNEQFF. CDR3 bases: TGCGCCAGCAGCGAAATGGGGACCGGGACTAGCGGGGGGATCTACAATGAGCAGTTCTTC.

The V and J genes are TRBV27 and TRBJ2-7; D is undetermined. V gave up 10 bases and J gave up 1 base, with 17 bases separating them. CDR1 MNHEY and CDR2 SMNVEV come from the germline V gene (reference sequence). The CDR3 consists of 14 residues. The CDR3 region is CATRPGGTSYEQYF. CDR3 sequence (DNA): TGTGCCACAAGGCCCGGCGGAACGTCCTACGAGCAGTACTTC.

This chain links TRBV6-5 with TRBJ1-2; 10 bases match TRBD1. CDR1 MNHEY and CDR2 SVGAGI come from the germline V gene. The CDR3 consists of 14 residues. J was trimmed by 7 bases and V by 2 bases; bases with no gene match: 4. CDR3 nucleotide sequence: TGTGCCAGCAGTTACCGGACAGGGGGGGGTGGCTACACCTTC. Its translation is CASSYRTGGGGYTF.

The chain recombines TRBV5-1 with TRBJ2-5; TRBD2 agrees at 9 bases. Germline loops: CDR1 SGHRS, CDR2 YFSETQ. V dropped 6 bases and J dropped 2; count of bases not matched to a gene: 14. This CDR3 contains 17 residues. The CDR3 region has the DNA TGCGCCAGCACAAAGGGACTAGCTCAATCCACTCAAGAGACCCAGTACTTC. This gives the protein CASTKGLAQSTQETQYF.

The V and J genes are TRBV16 and TRBJ2-1; 9 nucleotides match TRBD1. V shed 4 bases, J shed 2 bases, and the junction held 6 bases outside the gene matches. Germline CDR1 and CDR2: KGHSY and FQNENV. This CDR3 is 16 amino acids long. Here the CDR3 DNA reads TGTGCCAGCAGCCGGGGGGGACAGGGTACCTACAATGAGCAGTTCTTC. Its translation is CASSRGGQGTYNEQFF.

The chain joins TRBV4-1 to TRBJ2-6, with 10 positions matching TRBD1. Trimming took 1 base from V and 4 from J; bases not matched to a gene: 1. This CDR3 comprises 16 residues. Germline V gives CDR1 MGHRA, CDR2 YSYEKL. The CDR3 DNA follows: TGCGCCAGCAGCCAAGGACAGGGGGCGGGGGCCAACGTCCTGACTTTC. Protein: CASSQGQGAGANVLTF.

This rearrangement joins TRBV3-1 (or the pseudogene TRBV3-2) to TRBJ2-7, with TRBD2 as a possible D gene (6 bases). The CDR3 has 15 amino acids. The V gene's germline CDR1 is LGHDT and CDR2 YNNKEL (reference sequence). Trimming stripped 4 bases from V and 2 bases from J, with 15 bases between. CDR3 DNA sequence: TGTGCCAGCAGCCGCTCGGGACTGCACCCCTACGAGCAGTACTTC. Protein sequence: CASSRSGLHPYEQYF.

The chain combines TRBV4-1 with TRBJ2-1, with 13 positions matching TRBD2. The V segment lost 1 base and the J segment 4 bases; nucleotides outside the gene matches: 1. Germline lookup yields CDR1 MGHRA and CDR2 YSYEKL. The CDR3 covers 16 residues. Here the CDR3 DNA reads TGCGCCAGCAGCCAAGGGACTAGCGGGAGATACAATGAGCAGTTCTTC. Protein sequence: CASSQGTSGRYNEQFF.

The V call is TRBV27, the J call TRBJ2-1, with D possibly matching TRBD2 (6 bases). CDR1 and CDR2 (germline): MNHEY, SMNVEV (reference sequence). The length of the CDR3 is 15 residues. Trimming shortened V by 5 bases and J by 1 base, and 12 bases separated the two germline ends. CDR3 protein: CASSGAGWSYNEQFF. Written as DNA, the CDR3 is TGTGCCAGCAGTGGGGCGGGATGGTCCTACAATGAGCAGTTCTTC.

This sequence joins TRBV19 and TRBJ2-2; maybe TRBD1 (6 bases). The CDR3 runs to 15 residues. CDR1 is LNHDA and CDR2 is SQIVND in the germline V gene (reference sequence). V lost 9 bases and J 2 bases, leaving 16 bases between the germline ends. The CDR3 sequence: CASNPRTVNTGELFF. The CDR3 DNA sequence: TGTGCCAGCAATCCCAGGACAGTTAACACCGGGGAGCTGTTTTTT.

The chain employs TRBV6-5 and TRBJ1-3; no reliable D call. Germline CDR1 and CDR2: MNHEY and SVGAGI. The CDR3 totals 12 residues. V was cut by 3 bases and J by 7 bases, with 7 bases left in between. CDR3 sequence reads: CASSYEANTIYF. The CDR3 region has the DNA TGTGCCAGCAGTTATGAGGCGAACACCATATATTTT.

This chain uses TRBV3-1 (or the pseudogene TRBV3-2) with TRBJ1-2, with 8 bases fitting TRBD1. The CDR3 spans 17 residues. Germline CDR1 is LGHDT and CDR2 is YNNKEL (reference sequence). Germline trimming cut 1 base from V and 4 bases from J; bases unmatched to any gene: 11. In nucleotides, the CDR3 is TGTGCCAGCAGCCAAGCCCCCAGGGGGCCTCATGGCTATGGCTACACCTTC. Translation: CASSQAPRGPHGYGYTF.

This clone was seen a few times. This chain connects TRBV3-1 (or the pseudogene TRBV3-2) to TRBJ1-4; D gene ambiguous. This CDR3 comprises 14 residues. V shed 3 bases and J shed 5 bases, with 10 bases lying between them. CDR1 is LGHDT and CDR2 is YNNKEL in the germline V gene (reference sequence). CDR3 residues: CASSHGGPNEKLFF. In nucleotides, the CDR3 is TGTGCCAGCAGCCACGGAGGACCGAATGAAAAACTGTTTTTT.

The chain couples TRBV21-1 to TRBJ2-7; TRBD2 was called by the table and not checked on the DNA. TRBV21-1 is noted as a pseudogene. The CDR3 has 13 amino acids. The CDR3 DNA is TGTGCCAGCAAATCTCCCGGCGGGTACGAGCAGTACTTC. This translates into CASKSPGGYEQYF.

The chain joins TRBV5-1 to TRBJ2-2; TRBD2 matches at 7 bases. V trimming: 2 bases; J trimming: 1 base; junction bases outside the gene matches: 2. Germline V CDR1 and CDR2: SGHRS, YFSETQ. This CDR3 contains 15 residues. DNA for the CDR3: TGCGCCAGCAGCTTTACGGGAGGGAACACCGGGGAGCTGTTTTTT. Encoded protein: CASSFTGGNTGELFF. The whole variable domain, filled in from reference TRBV5-1 and TRBJ2-2, reads KAGVTQTPRYLIKTRGQQVTLSCSPISGHRSVSWYQQTPGQGLQFLFEYFSETQRNKGNFPGRFSGRQFSNSRSEMNVSTLELGDSALYLCASSFTGGNTGELFFGEGSRLTVL.

The rearrangement uses TRBV5-1 and TRBJ2-2; 7 positions match TRBD2. This CDR3 spans 16 amino acids. The germline CDR1 and CDR2 sequences are SGHRS and YFSETQ. J gave up 6 bases and V 4 bases, and 12 bases lay outside the gene matches. CDR3 nucleotide sequence: TGCGCCAGCAGCGAAGACGGGAGGTGGTTCGCCGGGGAGCTGTTTTTT. This codes for CASSEDGRWFAGELFF.

V gene TRBV3-1 (or the pseudogene TRBV3-2) combines with J gene TRBJ2-3, with D hard to call. Germline V gene lookup returns CDR1 LGHDT and CDR2 YNNKEL (reference sequence). Trimming left V 0 bases short and J 2 bases short, with 9 bases between. The CDR3 runs to 15 residues. CDR3 residues: CASSQDGLYTDTQYF. The CDR3 DNA sequence: TGTGCCAGCAGCCAAGATGGCTTGTACACAGATACGCAGTATTTT.

The rearrangement joins TRBV28 to TRBJ2-7, with a possible D match to TRBD1 (7 bases). Trimming cost V 6 bases and J 0 bases, with 12 bases left between them. Germline V lookup: CDR1 MDHEN, CDR2 SYDVKM. CDR3 length: 14 amino acids. The CDR3 loop is CASSPGGSSYEQYF. CDR3 bases: TGTGCCAGCAGCCCAGGGGGGAGCTCCTACGAGCAGTACTTC.

The gene calls are TRBV6-2 or TRBV6-3 and TRBJ2-1; D is perhaps TRBD1 (6 bases). Germline CDR1 MNHEY, CDR2 SVGEGT. The CDR3 has 17 amino acids. Trimming removed 0 bases at V and 6 bases at J, with 18 bases between. The CDR3 sequence is CASSYSRDTSRGNEQFF. The CDR3 DNA is TGTGCCAGCAGTTACTCCCGGGACACCTCTCGGGGCAATGAGCAGTTCTTC.

The chain has TRBV30 and TRBJ2-2; the match to TRBD1 covers 9 bases. The CDR3 runs to 17 residues. With 3 bases clipped from V and 2 bases from J, the junction kept 10 bases outside the gene matches. The V gene's germline CDR1 is GTSNPN and CDR2 SVGIG (reference sequence). In nucleotides, the CDR3 is TGTGCCTGGAGGCTCTTGGTGGGACAGGGTAACACCGGGGAGCTGTTTTTT. Amino acids: CAWRLLVGQGNTGELFF.

This clone has only one observation. V and J are TRBV5-1 and TRBJ1-4; D perhaps matches TRBD1 (6 bases). This CDR3 spans 15 amino acids. The V gene lost 0 bases and the J gene lost 8 bases, with 14 bases spanning the gap. Germline V gene data show CDR1 as SGHRS and CDR2 as YFSETQ. CDR3 region: CASSLAGGAHEKLFF. The CDR3 DNA reads as TGCGCCAGCAGCTTGGCCGGGGGGGCCCACGAAAAACTGTTTTTT.

The chain combines TRBV6-5 with TRBJ2-7; D may be TRBD2 (5 bases). Per germline, CDR1 MNHEY and CDR2 SVGAGI. The V end was cut by 5 bases, the J end by 2 bases, with 13 bases between. This CDR3 spans 14 amino acids. The CDR3 bases are TGTGCCAGCAGTCCGACTACTCGGCCCTACGAGCAGTACTTC. Its translation: CASSPTTRPYEQYF.

The chain carries TRBV4-1 and TRBJ1-2; 7 nucleotides match TRBD1. The CDR3 totals 19 residues. Losses at the gene ends were 0 bases for V and 6 bases for J; bases not matched to a gene: 19. Germline V gene sequence: CDR1 MGHRA, CDR2 YSYEKL. The CDR3: CASSQDRTPADRAVNGYTF. The CDR3 DNA is TGCGCCAGCAGCCAAGATCGGACCCCCGCAGACAGGGCGGTAAATGGCTACACCTTC.

A few counts support this clone. The J gene is TRBJ2-1, the V gene TRBV15; the D gene is possibly TRBD2 (6 bases). The CDR3 runs 13 residues. The germline CDR1 and CDR2 sequences are LNHNV and YYDKDF (reference sequence). V lost 3 bases, J lost 9 bases, and 12 bases lay in between. The CDR3 DNA sequence: TGTGCCACCAGCAGGGACCTGGAGGGTGAGCAGTTCTTC. Translation: CATSRDLEGEQFF.

This clone has only a few counts. The rearrangement uses TRBV7-8 and TRBJ1-1; weak D call: TRBD1 (6 bases). The V and J ends lost 7 bases and 2 bases respectively, with 20 bases between them. The CDR3 extends over 16 amino acids. Germline CDR1 and CDR2: SGHVS and FQNEAQ. CDR3 residues: CASNPDRLRENTEAFF. In DNA, the CDR3 is TGTGCCAGCAACCCCGACAGGTTAAGGGAAAACACTGAAGCTTTCTTT.

The chain joins TRBV7-9 to TRBJ1-6, with unresolved D. Germline V gives CDR1 SEHNR, CDR2 FQNEAQ (reference sequence). V lost 0 bases and J lost 4, with 13 bases in between. This CDR3 has 17 residues. The CDR3 sequence is CASSLALTSGYNSPLHF. CDR3 DNA: TGTGCCAGCAGCTTAGCTTTAACCAGCGGTTATAATTCACCCCTCCACTTT.

The CDR3 coding sequence is TGTGCCAGCAGCTTAGGTTCGGGAGGGCCTAGTGAGCAGTTCTTC. Residues: CASSLGSGGPSEQFF. V is TRBV11-3 and J is TRBJ2-1; 8 nucleotides match TRBD2. CDR3 length: 15 residues. V lost 1 base, J lost 9 bases, and 8 bases stayed unmatched. Germline lookup yields CDR1 SGHNT and CDR2 YENEEA.

J is TRBJ2-1 and V is TRBV11-2; TRBD2 agrees at 12 bases. The V and J ends lost 5 bases and 6 bases, in that order; junction bases with no gene match: 14. Per the germline V gene, CDR1 is SGHAT and CDR2 is FQNNGV. The CDR3 covers 18 residues. This CDR3 reads CASSRLNPGLAGSNEQFF. CDR3 coding DNA: TGTGCCAGCAGCCGGTTAAACCCGGGACTAGCGGGTAGCAATGAGCAGTTCTTC.

V gene TRBV10-3 combines with J gene TRBJ2-7, with D possibly TRBD1 on 5 matching bases. Germline V gene sequence: CDR1 ENHRY, CDR2 SYGVKD. This CDR3 spans 15 amino acids. Trimming shortened V by 2 bases and J by 3 bases, and 14 bases separated the two germline ends. The CDR3 coding sequence is TGTGCCATCAGTGAGAGGGCAGGGCGACGCTACGAGCAGTACTTC. This gives the protein CAISERAGRRYEQYF.

V and J are TRBV4-1 and TRBJ1-6, with 8 bases that match TRBD1. The CDR3 length is 16 residues. Germline-derived CDR1 and CDR2 are MGHRA and YSYEKL. V trimming: 6 bases; J trimming: 10 bases; junction bases outside the gene matches: 14. The CDR3 sequence: CASRYFHGQGQSPLHF. CDR3 DNA: TGCGCCAGCAGATACTTTCATGGACAGGGCCAATCACCCCTCCACTTT.

The chain combines TRBV5-1 with TRBJ1-4; tentatively, D is TRBD1 (6 bases). Trimming removed 2 bases from V and 4 bases from J, with 9 bases in between. Germline-derived CDR1 and CDR2 are SGHRS and YFSETQ. The CDR3 contains 14 residues. The CDR3 bases are TGCGCCAGCAGCTTAGGGACAATTAATGAAAAACTGTTTTTT. This translates into CASSLGTINEKLFF.

With respect to this clone: Additional DNA sequences in this sample encode the identical CDR3. The V and J genes are TRBV5-1 and TRBJ2-3, with 12 bases identical to TRBD1. The CDR3 has 15 residues. Germline-derived CDR1 and CDR2 are SGHRS and YFSETQ. V trimming: 4 bases; J trimming: 5 bases; junction bases outside the gene matches: 5. The CDR3 loop is CASSLGQGAGDTQYF. Written as DNA, the CDR3 is TGCGCCAGCAGCCTGGGACAGGGGGCCGGAGATACGCAGTATTTT.